This T cell receptor beta chain was sequenced during a study of shared clonotypes between healthy human individuals. The overall study: The donors, two women and a few men, were aged 18 to 49.

The CDR3 is 16 amino acids. Germline V lookup: CDR1 SGHTA, CDR2 FQGNSA. V lost 5 bases to trimming and J lost 7 bases; unmatched junction nucleotides: 14. As processed by the authors: Filtering differed because ImmunoSEQ produced junction-only sequences that carried no quality scores. Generated by immunoSEQ multiplex PCR, the TCRdb table keeps only in-frame clones and is missing some. V, J and clone size reflect that table, while D and trimming were determined from the DNA. Of some 490,000 clones listed, over 75% were seen once; the top ten hold 12%. General study findings and limits: Sharing of clonotypes among donors was expected to vary with sequencing depth.

All donors were Caucasian adults living in Nashville, Tennessee. Concerning this clone: The antigen is undetermined.

This sequence was found in a woman in her forties in good health. Some clones in this sample may be carry-over from other donors' samples. The gene calls are TRBV7-2 and TRBJ1-2; 9 nucleotides align to TRBD1. The sequencing input was PBMCs. This CDR3 is CASSPIGGQGFSGYTF. CDR3 coding DNA: TGTGCCAGCAGCCCAATCGGGGGACAGGGATTCAGTGGCTACACCTTC.